This is a list of T cell receptor beta chains from one sample in a study of control samples from healthy donors and cancer patients. Assay: immunoSEQ multiplex PCR; the TCRdb copy retains only in-frame clones and omits some. The repertoire holds roughly 400,000 clones, 75% to 95% seen once, with more than 6% in the top ten. The sequenced material came from PBMCs. The receptors originated from a man aged 35 to 55 with head and neck cancer. The CDR3 runs from the conserved cysteine through the conserved F or W. D genes are given only for firm matches. Size values are once, few and many counts, or a class for expanded clones, and some rows have none.

CDR3 length,D gene,J gene,V gene,clone size,CDR3 DNA,CDR3 protein
13,TRBD1,TRBJ1-2,TRBV24-1,once,TGTGCCACCGCCCACAGGGGTAACTATGGCTACACCTTC,CATAHRGNYGYTF
14,NA,TRBJ2-4,TRBV7-3,NA,TGTGCCAGCAGCTCTGGGGAGGGGGTGGACATTCAGTACTTC,CASSSGEGVDIQYF
15,TRBD1,TRBJ2-1,TRBV6-2/TRBV6-3,NA,TGTGCCAGCAGTTACGGACAGGCGGGTTACAATGAGCAGTTCTTC,CASSYGQAGYNEQFF
15,TRBD1,TRBJ1-1,TRBV5-1,NA,TGCGCCAGCAGCTTCACTGACAGGGGGTACACTGAAGCTTTCTTT,CASSFTDRGYTEAFF
14,NA,TRBJ2-5,TRBV4-1,NA,TGCGCCAGCAGCCCCACCAGGGAAGGAGAGACCCAGTACTTC,CASSPTREGETQYF
16,NA,TRBJ2-7,TRBV19,NA,TGTGCCAGTAGTATTACTCTCCACACCTCCTTCTACGAGCAGTACTTC,CASSITLHTSFYEQYF
15,NA,TRBJ1-1,TRBV7-9,NA,TGTGCCAGCAGCTTTTGGGAGGGGGGGGACACTGAAGCTTTCTTT,CASSFWEGGDTEAFF
14,NA,TRBJ1-5,TRBV19,NA,TGTGCCAGTAGTGGGGCCGGGGGTGTTCAGCCCCAGCATTTT,CASSGAGGVQPQHF
17,NA,TRBJ1-2,TRBV4-1,once,TGCGCCAGCAGCCAAACAGGGCCGGCCAGTAATTATGGTGGCTACACCTTC,CASSQTGPASNYGGYTF
13,NA,TRBJ2-7,TRBV14,few,TGTGCCAGCAGCCAGGATCAGTTCTACGAGCAGTACTTC,CASSQDQFYEQYF
15,NA,TRBJ1-6,TRBV6-5,few,TGTGCCAGCAGTTACTCGCCAAACTATAATTCACCCCTCCACTTT,CASSYSPNYNSPLHF
15,NA,TRBJ1-1,TRBV7-9,NA,TGTGCCAGCAGCTTCCGGCAGGGTAGGAACACTGAAGCTTTCTTT,CASSFRQGRNTEAFF
12,NA,TRBJ1-2,TRBV6-5,NA,TGTGCCAGCAGTTACTCAGAAGGTGGCTACACCTTC,CASSYSEGGYTF
15,NA,TRBJ1-1,TRBV4-1,few,TGCGCCAGCAGCCAAGAAGGGAGGATGGGCACTGAAGCTTTCTTT,CASSQEGRMGTEAFF
12,NA,TRBJ2-1,TRBV24-1,NA,TGTGCCACCAGTGACCTCGGCAATGAGCAGTTCTTC,CATSDLGNEQFF
21,NA,TRBJ1-5,TRBV7-4,NA,TGTGCCAGCAGAGCTTTGGTTGACCAACAGGGCCCAGTCGGGAGCAATCAGCCCCAGCATTTT,CASRALVDQQGPVGSNQPQHF
16,NA,TRBJ1-3,TRBV24-1,NA,TGTGCCACCAGTGATAGCAGGGGAGACCCTGGAAACACCATATATTTT,CATSDSRGDPGNTIYF
16,NA,TRBJ1-1,TRBV15,NA,TGTGCCACCAGCAGGGATTTGGGGGCCCCGAACACTGAAGCTTTCTTT,CATSRDLGAPNTEAFF
13,NA,TRBJ2-1,TRBV7-2,NA,TGTGCCAGCAGCGCGACTCGGGCATCTGAGCAGTTCTTC,CASSATRASEQFF
13,NA,TRBJ1-4,TRBV19,NA,TGTGCCAGTAGTATTTGGAGTAATGAAAAACTGTTTTTT,CASSIWSNEKLFF
13,NA,TRBJ1-1,TRBV30,NA,TGTGCCTGGAGTTACGGGTGGACGACTGAAGCTTTCTTT,CAWSYGWTTEAFF
16,TRBD2,TRBJ2-3,TRBV19,NA,TGTGCCAGTAAAGAGCGGGGGGGCCCTAGCACAGATACGCAGTATTTT,CASKERGGPSTDTQYF
13,TRBD2,TRBJ2-1,TRBV6-6,NA,TGTGCCGCGTCAGGGACTAGCAGAAATGAGCAGTTCTTC,CAASGTSRNEQFF
17,TRBD2,TRBJ2-1,TRBV7-8,NA,TGTGCCAGCAGCTCCGGACTAGCGGGAGGGGGCTACAATGAGCAGTTCTTC,CASSSGLAGGGYNEQFF
15,NA,TRBJ1-4,TRBV4-1,NA,TGCGCCGGCAGCCAAGTGGAGACGGGTGGTGAAAAACTGTTTTTT,CAGSQVETGGEKLFF
13,TRBD1,TRBJ1-2,TRBV2,NA,TGTGCCAGCAGTGAGGGACAGGGTCGTGGCTACACCTTC,CASSEGQGRGYTF
15,TRBD1,TRBJ2-1,TRBV19,NA,TGTGCCAGTAGTATGTGGGACAGGGGCTTCGGGGAGCAGTTCTTC,CASSMWDRGFGEQFF
16,NA,TRBJ1-2,TRBV28,NA,TGTGCCAGCAGTTTTCAGGGGAGGACCTATATTTATGGCTACACCTTC,CASSFQGRTYIYGYTF
15,TRBD1,TRBJ1-2,TRBV18,NA,TGTGCCAGCTCACCACAGGGACAGGGTGCCGATGGCTACACCTTC,CASSPQGQGADGYTF
13,NA,TRBJ1-2,TRBV4-3,NA,TGCGCCAGCAGCCCTGACAGACTCTATGGCTACACCTTC,CASSPDRLYGYTF
11,NA,TRBJ1-6,TRBV20-1,NA,TGCAGTGCTAGAACCACTTCACCCCTCCACTTT,CSARTTSPLHF